The sequence of this T cell receptor (beta chain) was determined in a study of a mutant IDH1 vaccine in newly diagnosed glioma. The overall study: Vaccines were first given 4-6 weeks after radiotherapy alone, or with temozolomide cycles. Of the patients given treatment, approximately 60% were male and roughly 38% were female, and a mean age of roughly 40 years was recorded. It was radiotherapy, temozolomide, or both that patients received previously, with most receiving both.

There are a few counts of this clone. What it recognizes is unknown. Time point here: week 35, safety follow-up. In the vaccine, a single dose held 300 ug of the mutant IDH1 20-mer peptide, along with topical imiquimod. Donors harbored newly found WHO grade 3 or 4 IDH1-mutant, ATRX-lost astrocytomas. The CDR3 runs 15 residues. The V gene's germline CDR1 is MNHNS and CDR2 SASEGT. V was pared by 0 bases and J by 4 bases, with 10 bases between. Sequencing used immunoSEQ multiplex PCR; TCRdb keeps in-frame clones, though not all of them. The sample holds tens of thousands of clones, 76% seen once. The sample was PBMCs, taken from a glioma patient whose treatment included an IDH1 peptide vaccine. The sequence was collected from a man in his forties or fifties with glioma. The rearrangement joins TRBV6-1 to TRBJ2-1; D uncertain. Written as DNA, the CDR3 is TGTGCCAGCAGTGAAGCGCCCCGACCTTACAATGAGCAGTTCTTC. This gives the protein CASSEAPRPYNEQFF.